The entry that follows covers one T cell receptor beta chain sequence. CDR3 length: 14 residues. Trimming removed 2 bases at V and 4 bases at J, with 11 bases between. CDR1 MNHEY and CDR2 SVGAGI come from the germline V gene. Method: immunoSEQ multiplex PCR; TCRdb's copy keeps in-frame clones and lacks some. The sample consists of under 60,000 clones, almost 95% of them appearing once. The sample belongs to a study of T cell changes during pregnancy in multiple sclerosis. The J gene is TRBJ1-2, the V gene TRBV6-5, with a tentative D call TRBD1 (6 bases). This receptor was identified in a female donor in good health, enrolled as a control in a pregnancy study. This material consisted of CD4+ T cells from peripheral blood mononuclear cells, taken in the second trimester of pregnancy. DNA for the CDR3: TGTGCCAGCAGTTACAGACAGGAACTCTATGGCTACACCTTC. Protein: CASSYRQELYGYTF.